This T cell receptor (beta chain) appears in the sequencing data of a study of spatial heterogeneity in lung cancer. About the study: Alpha-chain sequences were detected in numbers that were consistently lower than beta-chain sequences.

TCRdb reprocessed the 5' RACE reads via MiXCR and lists one record per CDR3 protein. The repertoire holds tens of thousands of distinct CDR3 sequences, with about 10% as singletons. This sample's time point: blood at routine non-recurrence follow-up after resection. Extraction of whole RNA from tumor, nontumor lung or frozen PBMC preceded unsorted sequencing. This CDR3 region has 13 residues. V dropped 6 bases and J dropped 6 bases, with 15 bases sitting between them. CDR1 is LGHNA, CDR2 YNFKEQ, per germline. J is TRBJ2-7 and V is TRBV4-2; tentative D call: TRBD1 (5 bases). The clonotype was recovered from a male donor with early-stage non-small cell lung cancer. Sample: PBMCs, taken at follow-up. The CDR3 DNA is TGTGCCAGCAGGACCGAGATGGGGCGCGAGCAGTACTTC. This codes for CASRTEMGREQYF.